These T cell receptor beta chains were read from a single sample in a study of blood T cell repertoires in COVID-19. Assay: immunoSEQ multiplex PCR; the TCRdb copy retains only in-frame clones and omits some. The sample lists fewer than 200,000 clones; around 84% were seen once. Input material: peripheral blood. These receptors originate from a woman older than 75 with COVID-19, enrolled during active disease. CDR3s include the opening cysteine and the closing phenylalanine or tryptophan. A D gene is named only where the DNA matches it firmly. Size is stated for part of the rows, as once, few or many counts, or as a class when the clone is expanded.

TGTGCCAGCAGCCAAGGAGGGAGCGGGTTAAAAAACATTCAGTACTTC CASSQGGSGLKNIQYF TRBJ2-4 - - TRBV4-2
TGCAGCGTCACTCGCGGGATGAATTCCCCGAGGGGTTACGAGCAGTACTTC CSVTRGMNSPRGYEQYF TRBJ2-7 - - TRBV29-1
TGTGCCAGCAGCCAAGGTCCGGTGAACACTGAAGCTTTCTTT CASSQGPVNTEAFF TRBJ1-1 - - TRBV14
TGTGCCAGCAGCCAGGTGGGCACTGGAAACACCATATATTTT CASSQVGTGNTIYF TRBJ1-3 - - TRBV3-1/TRBV3-2
TGTGCCAGTAGGGGCGGCGGGAACAATGAGCAGTTCTTC CASRGGGNNEQFF TRBJ2-1 - - TRBV28
TGTGCCAGCAGCGTCCGGGACAGGCCCGAAGCTTTCTTT CASSVRDRPEAFF TRBJ1-1 - - TRBV21-1
TGTGCCAGCTCACCACGAGGCAGGGAGGGAGAGCAGTACTTC CASSPRGREGEQYF TRBJ2-7 TRBD2 - TRBV18
TGCGCCAGCAGGGGCGGGGCAACTAATGAAAAACTGTTTTTT CASRGGATNEKLFF TRBJ1-4 - once TRBV5-1
TGTGCCAGCAGCTCGGACTCACCACGAAATGAGCAGTTCTTC CASSSDSPRNEQFF TRBJ2-1 - - TRBV7-6
TGCGCCAGCAGCTTGGCCGGGACACCAGACACTGAAGCTTTCTTT CASSLAGTPDTEAFF TRBJ1-1 - many TRBV5-1
TGCGCCAGCAGTGAGTGGACTAGCGGGAGCTACAATGAGCAGTTCTTC CASSEWTSGSYNEQFF TRBJ2-1 TRBD2 - TRBV10-1
TGTGCCAGCTCACCAAAAGCGGGAGGGAACAATGAGCAGTTCTTC CASSPKAGGNNEQFF TRBJ2-1 TRBD2 few TRBV18
TGTGCCAGCAGCGTTGGAGGGAAAGGGAATCAGCCCCAGCATTTT CASSVGGKGNQPQHF TRBJ1-5 - - TRBV9
TGTGCCAGCAGTTCGGGACAGAGCACAGATACGCAGTATTTT CASSSGQSTDTQYF TRBJ2-3 TRBD1 once TRBV28
TGTGCCAGTAGTATAAGGGGGCCTGGCTACACCTTC CASSIRGPGYTF TRBJ1-2 TRBD1 - TRBV19
TGTGCCAGCTCACCCGACAGGAACACCGGGGAGCTGTTTTTT CASSPDRNTGELFF TRBJ2-2 - few TRBV18
TGTGCCAGCAGCTTTACAGGGGAGGATTCACCCCTCCACTTT CASSFTGEDSPLHF TRBJ1-6 TRBD1 - TRBV7-9
TGTGCCAGTAGTACCGGGACAGGGTACTACGAGCAGTACTTC CASSTGTGYYEQYF TRBJ2-7 TRBD1 - TRBV19
TGCGCCAGCAGCCGGGATAACTCTGGGGCCAACGTCCTGACTTTC CASSRDNSGANVLTF TRBJ2-6 - - TRBV5-1
TGTGCCAGCAGCCCGAGTGTTGGGCAGTTCTTC CASSPSVGQFF TRBJ2-1 - - TRBV6-2/TRBV6-3
TGCAGCGTTGAGTTGGCTAGCGGGAGTATTGACGAGCAGTACTTC CSVELASGSIDEQYF TRBJ2-7 TRBD2 - TRBV29-1
TGTGCCAGCAGTTACGGGACTACGGTTGAAAAACTGTTTTTT CASSYGTTVEKLFF TRBJ1-4 - - TRBV11-2
TGTGCCAGCAGCTTAGTAGCACAGGCCGCGGAAAAACTGTTTTTT CASSLVAQAAEKLFF TRBJ1-4 - - TRBV7-9
TGTGCCAGCAGTTCAAAGGAGGGCACTGAAGCTTTCTTT CASSSKEGTEAFF TRBJ1-1 - few TRBV12-3/TRBV12-4
TGTGCCAGCAGCCCAACTAGCGGGAGGGCCCGCACCGGGGAGCTGTTTTTT CASSPTSGRARTGELFF TRBJ2-2 TRBD2 - TRBV7-9
TGTGCCAGCAGTCTGACAGTCTCTGGAAACACCATATATTTT CASSLTVSGNTIYF TRBJ1-3 - few TRBV2
TGTGCCAGCAGGGGCGGTCCTAGCGCCTCCTACAATGAGCAGTTCTTC CASRGGPSASYNEQFF TRBJ2-1 - - TRBV5-4
TGTGCCAGCAGCGTAGCTAACGAGGGGGTGGAAAAACTGTTTTTT CASSVANEGVEKLFF TRBJ1-4 - - TRBV9
TGTGCCACCCCAGGGCACGCTAACTATGGCTACACCTTC CATPGHANYGYTF TRBJ1-2 - - TRBV5-8
TGTGCCAGCAGTTATGGGGGGGGCCAGGAGACCCAGTACTTC CASSYGGGQETQYF TRBJ2-5 - - TRBV6-5
TGTGCCAGCAGTTACAAACAGGGGGGTAACACTGAAGCTTTCTTT CASSYKQGGNTEAFF TRBJ1-1 TRBD1 - TRBV6-5
TGTGCCAGCAAAGCCGGACAGGGTAATAATTCACCCCTCCACTTT CASKAGQGNNSPLHF TRBJ1-6 TRBD1 few TRBV28
TGTGCCAGCAGCAAAGATAGGTCCGGGACACGAGCAGACAATGAGCAGTTCTTC CASSKDRSGTRADNEQFF TRBJ2-1 - - TRBV21-1
TGTGCCAGCAGTTCAGTTAATGTACGCGAGCAGTACTTC CASSSVNVREQYF TRBJ2-7 - few TRBV6-5
TGTGCCAGCAGCGGTCGGGACAGGGGACGCGAGCAGTACTTC CASSGRDRGREQYF TRBJ2-7 - - TRBV21-1
TGTGCCATCAGTGCGGGACAGGACCAAGAGACCCAGTACTTC CAISAGQDQETQYF TRBJ2-5 TRBD1 - TRBV10-3
TGTGCCAGCACCGGGAGCGGGATCTCCTACAATGAGCAGTTCTTC CASTGSGISYNEQFF TRBJ2-1 TRBD2 - TRBV28
TGTGCCAGCAGCCGCGGGCCGCAGCGGAGAGCCTTACATGGCTACACCTTC CASSRGPQRRALHGYTF TRBJ1-2 - - TRBV3-1/TRBV3-2
TGTGCCAGCGGGGACCCAGCGGGGGAGCAGTACTTC CASGDPAGEQYF TRBJ2-7 TRBD2 - TRBV6-6
TGTGCCAGTAGTATGACAGGATTCTCTGGAAACACCATATATTTT CASSMTGFSGNTIYF TRBJ1-3 - - TRBV19
TGTGCCAGCAGCTTGCTCCCCCCGTTCGATGGCTACACCTTC CASSLLPPFDGYTF TRBJ1-2 - - TRBV5-5
TGCGCCAGCAGCCGAGCTGGATCGGGCACCGGGGAGCTGTTTTTT CASSRAGSGTGELFF TRBJ2-2 - - TRBV4-3
TGTGCCAGTTCGCTGGACAGGGTGAACACTGAAGCTTTCTTT CASSLDRVNTEAFF TRBJ1-1 TRBD1 - TRBV19
TGTGCCAGCAGCCTAAGCACCTCCAGGGCTACTTCCTCTGGAAACACCATATATTTT CASSLSTSRATSSGNTIYF TRBJ1-3 - - TRBV7-9
TGCAGCGTTGAAGGGGGGGGTGAGACCCAGTACTTC CSVEGGGETQYF TRBJ2-5 TRBD2 - TRBV29-1
TGTGCCAGCAGGGGGGGACTAGCGGGAGCGTCACCTCTATACGAGCAGTACTTC CASRGGLAGASPLYEQYF TRBJ2-7 TRBD2 - TRBV2
TGCGCCAGCAGCTTGGGACAGCAGACCTCCTACAATGAGCAGTTCTTC CASSLGQQTSYNEQFF TRBJ2-1 - - TRBV5-1
TGTGCCAGCAGCTTGGGGGCAGGGACACAGAATGAGCAGTTCTTC CASSLGAGTQNEQFF TRBJ2-1 - once TRBV5-4
TGTGCCAGTAGTATGCCAGGGTGGAATACGCAGTATTTT CASSMPGWNTQYF TRBJ2-3 - once TRBV19
TGTGCCAGCAGCCCCCTCCCGGGACTAGCGGCCGCCGGGGAGCTGTTTTTT CASSPLPGLAAAGELFF TRBJ2-2 TRBD2 - TRBV9
TGTGCCAGCAGCCAATTGGCAGGGGGCGGTGAAGCTTTCTTT CASSQLAGGGEAFF TRBJ1-1 TRBD1 once TRBV3-1/TRBV3-2
TGTGCCAGCAGCCAAGATCCAGCGCAGAGCTCCTACGAGCAGTACTTC CASSQDPAQSSYEQYF TRBJ2-7 - - TRBV3-1/TRBV3-2
TGTGCCAGCAGCTCCGGGACAGGAACCTACGAGCAGTACTTC CASSSGTGTYEQYF TRBJ2-7 TRBD1 - TRBV3-1/TRBV3-2
TGTGCCACCAGCAGAGACAGGGGCTCCTACGAGCAGTACTTC CATSRDRGSYEQYF TRBJ2-7 - - TRBV15